This TCR beta chain was sequenced for a study of blood T cell repertoires in COVID-19. Study in general: The United States, Italy and Spain provided the acute and convalescent COVID-19 samples. In each case, the material was cDNA or gDNA derived from T cells, B-cell-depleted T cells, or PBMCs.

This clone was picked up a small number of times. After removal of 4 bases from V and 7 bases from J, the junction contained 10 bases not matched to a gene. Looked up from germline, CDR1 is MNHEY and CDR2 is SMNVEV (reference sequence). The CDR3 covers 15 residues. In the authors' methods: Amplifying reference gene primers gave estimates of nucleated cell counts. Sequencing was performed with immunoSEQ multiplex PCR; in TCRdb, only in-frame clones are kept and a portion is missing. V and J calls and clone size follow that table, whereas D and trimming were derived from the DNA. The table records about 150,000 clones, 70% to 90% of them present only once.

Sequences were obtained from peripheral blood. This chain links TRBV27 with TRBJ1-2; 9 nucleotides match TRBD1. The receptor's source is a woman aged 60-70 years with COVID-19, enrolled during active disease. The CDR3 bases are TGTGCCAGCAGTTCTTGGGACAGGGCAATGGGTGGCTACACCTTC. Its translation is CASSSWDRAMGGYTF.